The 2 T cell receptor beta chains reported below all come from one sample, sequenced in a study of beta chain features in type 1 diabetes. Expressed TCRB transcripts were sequenced because the entire RNA isolate underwent reverse transcription. The repertoire was sequenced with immunoSEQ multiplex PCR; TCRdb's copy has only in-frame clones and lacks some. The table records 250,000 to 300,000 clones, approximately 8% of them present only once. The material sequenced was central memory CD4+ T cells from blood. These TCRs come from a woman aged 18-29 years in good health.

The V and J genes are TRBV5-4 and TRBJ2-3; 7 bases fit TRBD2. The CDR3 spans 16 residues. V lost 3 bases and J lost 0; bases outside the gene matches: 7. CDR1 and CDR2 from the germline V gene are SGHNT and YYREEE (reference sequence). The CDR3, as DNA: TGTGCCAGCAGCTCCCACCTGGGGGGGAGCACAGATACGCAGTATTTT. It is translated as CASSSHLGGSTDTQYF.

V and J are TRBV9 and TRBJ2-3; 8 bases line up with TRBD1. V shed 2 bases, J shed 3 bases, and the junction held 8 bases outside the gene matches. The CDR3 spans 16 residues. CDR1 and CDR2 (germline): SGDLS, YYNGEE. CDR3 DNA: TGTGCCAGCAGCGTTCGACAGGGGTCAAGAACAGATACGCAGTATTTT. Translating it yields CASSVRQGSRTDTQYF.